This T cell receptor beta chain was captured by sequencing in a study of T cells in Graves' hyperthyroidism and ophthalmopathy. It was RNA transcripts that yielded the amplified TCR beta CDR3 regions. The TCR CDR3 first-round RT-PCR relied on the HTBI primer set. Each CDR3 protein is one row after TCRdb ran MiXCR on the multiplex PCR reads. The top ten hold about 35% of the sample, which has some 300,000 distinct CDR3 sequences, approximately 18% seen once. V was pared by 6 bases and J by 3 bases, with 21 bases between. The CDR3 sequence is 17 residues long. Germline assignment: CDR1 SEHNR and CDR2 FQNEAQ (reference sequence). Diagnostic assessment was based on clinical symptoms, serum thyroxine and TRAb, thyroid ultrasound and orbital computed tomography.

The V and J genes are TRBV7-9 and TRBJ1-5; D is perhaps TRBD1 (6 bases). This clonotype was sampled from a man between 50 and 59 years old with Graves' ophthalmopathy. Sample: blood. CDR3 protein: CASRSSRGLGDNQPQHF. As DNA, the CDR3 is TGTGCCAGCAGATCCAGCAGGGGTCTGGGGGACAATCAGCCCCAGCATTTT. Full variable domain (outside the CDR3, taken from reference TRBV7-9 and TRBJ1-5): DTGVSQNPRHKITKRGQNVTFRCDPISEHNRLYWYRQTLGQGPEFLTYFQNEAQLEKSRLLSDRFSAERPKGSFSTLEIQRTEQGDSAMYLCASRSSRGLGDNQPQHFGDGTRLSIL.